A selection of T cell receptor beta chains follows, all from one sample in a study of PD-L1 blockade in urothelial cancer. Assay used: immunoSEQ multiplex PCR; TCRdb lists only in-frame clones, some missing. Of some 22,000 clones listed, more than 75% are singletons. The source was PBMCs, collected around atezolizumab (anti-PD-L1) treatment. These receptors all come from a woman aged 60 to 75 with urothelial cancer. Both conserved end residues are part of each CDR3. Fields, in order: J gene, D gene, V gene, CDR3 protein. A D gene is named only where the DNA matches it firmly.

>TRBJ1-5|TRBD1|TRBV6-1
CASSVGTASNQPQHF
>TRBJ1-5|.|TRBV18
CASSPGQAGGNQPQHF
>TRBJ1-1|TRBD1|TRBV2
CASSVEGAYTEAFF
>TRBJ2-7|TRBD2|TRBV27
CASTGTSGFEQYF
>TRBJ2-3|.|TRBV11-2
CASSKTWTASTDTQYF
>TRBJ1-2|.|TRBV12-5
CASGLGRGRTTDYGYTF
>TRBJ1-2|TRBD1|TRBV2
CASSGTGGYGYTF
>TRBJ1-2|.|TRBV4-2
CASSQDQSSGYGYTF
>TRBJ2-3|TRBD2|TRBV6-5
CASSYAGVDTQYF
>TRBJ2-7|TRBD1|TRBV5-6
CASSSDRAEQYF
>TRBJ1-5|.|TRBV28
CASSLSLVGNQPQHF
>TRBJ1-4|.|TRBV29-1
CSARPSGGEKLFF
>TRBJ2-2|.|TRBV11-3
CASSRGTNTGELFF
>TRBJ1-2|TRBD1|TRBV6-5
CASSYLGQGTDYGYTF
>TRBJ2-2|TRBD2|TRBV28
CASSLASGVNTGELFF
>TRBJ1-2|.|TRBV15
CATSTPWGDGYTF
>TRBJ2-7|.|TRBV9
CASSVEGVGPYEQYF